The 18 T cell receptor beta chains presented below share a single source sample, sequenced in a study of T cell responses to AZD1222 COVID-19 vaccine. Repertoires were generated with immunoSEQ multiplex PCR, while TCRdb's copy carries only in-frame clones and drops some. The data hold roughly 120,000 clones, with roughly 87% observed a single time. The source material was peripheral blood, sampled on day 0 of AZD1222 vaccination. These receptors were collected from an adult in good health.

V usage is TRBV19 and J usage is TRBJ2-4; 7 nucleotides line up with TRBD2. The CDR3 covers 17 residues. Per the germline V gene, CDR1 is LNHDA and CDR2 is SQIVND (reference sequence). Trimming cost V 1 base and J 2 bases; bases outside gene matches: 8. CDR3 protein: CASSIVGGSWSKNIQYF. The CDR3 DNA sequence: TGTGCCAGTAGTATAGTAGGCGGGAGTTGGTCCAAAAACATTCAGTACTTC.

V and J are TRBV7-3 and TRBJ2-5; 10 bases line up with TRBD1. Germline CDR1 SGHTA, CDR2 FQGTGA. The trim removed 0 bases at V and 4 bases at J, leaving 8 bases unmatched. The CDR3 contains 17 residues. The CDR3 protein is CASSLTGPGQGPETQYF. The CDR3 bases are TGTGCCAGCAGCTTAACGGGACCGGGACAGGGGCCAGAGACCCAGTACTTC.

This clone has just a few counts. This same CDR3 is encoded by further DNA sequences in the sample. The J gene is TRBJ2-7, the V gene TRBV4-3; D gene unclear. Germline CDR1 is LGHNA and CDR2 is YSLEER. Trimming removed 0 bases from V and 1 base from J, with 4 bases in between. The CDR3 covers 13 residues. The CDR3 sequence: CASSQDISYEQYF. The DNA for the CDR3 is TGCGCCAGCAGCCAAGATATTTCCTACGAGCAGTACTTC.

This clone was recorded a few times. The chain uses TRBV28 and TRBJ1-2; D gene ambiguous. V dropped 3 bases and J dropped 4 bases, with 6 bases sitting between them. Germline V lookup: CDR1 MDHEN, CDR2 SYDVKM. The CDR3 contains 12 residues. The CDR3 spells CASSLSFYGYTF. The CDR3 nucleotides read TGTGCCAGCAGTTTGTCCTTCTATGGCTACACCTTC.

The chain recombines TRBV5-1 with TRBJ2-7, with D unclear. The CDR3 has 14 residues. The V end was cut by 6 bases, the J end by 2 bases, with 15 bases between. The germline V gene has CDR1 SGHRS and CDR2 YFSETQ. The chain's CDR3 is CASTFEEAAYEQYF. CDR3 in DNA: TGCGCCAGCACGTTCGAAGAGGCAGCCTACGAGCAGTACTTC.

This clone was seen only a few times. The chain recombines TRBV6-5 with TRBJ2-7; TRBD1 might be the D (5 bases). Between the trimmed V and J ends, which lost 6 bases and 3 bases, there was a span of 12 bases. Germline V lookup: CDR1 MNHEY, CDR2 SVGAGI. The length of the CDR3 is 13 residues. For the CDR3, the DNA is TGTGCCAGCAGAGTCGATACAGGCTACGAGCAGTACTTC. Translated, it gives CASRVDTGYEQYF.

This chain connects TRBV5-4 to TRBJ1-2; D may be TRBD1 (5 bases). The CDR3 spans 14 residues. Germline CDR1 reads SGHNT; CDR2 reads YYREEE (reference sequence). V was shortened by 2 bases and J by 5 bases, with 13 bases between the two germline ends. This chain's CDR3 is CASSFSGPLYGYTF. CDR3 coding DNA: TGTGCCAGCAGCTTTTCAGGGCCATTGTATGGCTACACCTTC.

This sequence joins TRBV3-1 (or the pseudogene TRBV3-2) and TRBJ1-5; D gene unclear. The CDR3 sequence is 15 residues long. From germline, CDR1 is LGHDT and CDR2 YNNKEL (reference sequence). Trimming pared 2 bases from V and 2 bases from J, leaving 10 bases between. CDR3 region: CASSQWVGGNQPQHF. The CDR3 DNA is TGTGCCAGCAGCCAATGGGTGGGAGGCAATCAGCCCCAGCATTTT.

V is TRBV30 and J is TRBJ2-7; 9 bases are shared with TRBD2. The CDR3 has 17 residues. The V gene's germline CDR1 is GTSNPN and CDR2 SVGIG (reference sequence). Unmatched junction bases numbered 14, after V lost 3 bases and J lost 2 bases. CDR3 amino acids: CAWSPAPRLAATYEQYF. As DNA, the CDR3 is TGTGCCTGGAGCCCCGCCCCGAGACTAGCGGCGACCTACGAGCAGTACTTC.

The chain carries TRBV5-1 and TRBJ2-6, with unresolved D. CDR1 is SGHRS and CDR2 is YFSETQ in the germline V gene. Trimming removed 2 bases from V and 1 base from J, with 4 bases in between. CDR3 size: 14 residues. The CDR3 DNA follows: TGCGCCAGCAGCTTTTTTTCTGGGGCCAACGTCCTGACTTTC. Encoded protein: CASSFFSGANVLTF.

This clone turned up a few times. This chain links TRBV3-1 (or the pseudogene TRBV3-2) with TRBJ2-7; D unresolved. The CDR3 has 12 amino acids. Trimming shortened V by 0 bases and J by 4 bases, and 4 bases separated the two germline ends. Per germline, CDR1 LGHDT and CDR2 YNNKEL (reference sequence). The DNA of the CDR3 is TGTGCCAGCAGCCAAGAAAGGTACGAGCAGTACTTC. Translating it yields CASSQERYEQYF.

The J gene is TRBJ2-3, the V gene TRBV19; D is possibly TRBD1 or TRBD2 (5 bases each). The germline V gene encodes CDR1 LNHDA and CDR2 SQIVND (reference sequence). The CDR3 runs 14 residues. V gave up 8 bases and J gave up 3 bases, with 15 bases separating them. The DNA of the CDR3 is TGTGCCAGTGCACGAGGGGTTCCGACAGATACGCAGTATTTT. Translating it yields CASARGVPTDTQYF.

This clone showed up just a few times. The chain links TRBV27 to TRBJ2-5; D is undetermined. Germline CDR1 reads MNHEY; CDR2 reads SMNVEV (reference sequence). The CDR3 covers 13 residues. V lost 0 bases and J lost 5, with 7 bases in between. The CDR3, as DNA: TGTGCCAGCAGTTTATCAGGGTGGGAGACCCAGTACTTC. It specifies CASSLSGWETQYF.

The rearrangement uses TRBV5-1 and TRBJ1-2; no firm D call. Per the germline V gene, CDR1 is SGHRS and CDR2 is YFSETQ. The ends were cut back, 3 bases at V and 6 bases at J, with 9 bases in the middle. This CDR3 is 12 amino acids long. For the CDR3, the DNA is TGCGCCAGCAGCTGGGCCCTGGATGGCTACACCTTC. As protein: CASSWALDGYTF. Supplemented by reference TRBV5-1 and TRBJ1-2, the full variable domain reads KAGVTQTPRYLIKTRGQQVTLSCSPISGHRSVSWYQQTPGQGLQFLFEYFSETQRNKGNFPGRFSGRQFSNSRSEMNVSTLELGDSALYLCASSWALDGYTFGSGTRLTVV.

There are a few counts of this clone. The gene calls are TRBV19 and TRBJ1-2; no firm D call. This CDR3 comprises 14 residues. V was pared by 3 bases and J by 4 bases, with 12 bases between. CDR1 LNHDA and CDR2 SQIVND come from the germline V gene (reference sequence). The CDR3 DNA reads TGTGCCAGTAGTATTGCCGCAGGACTCTATGGCTACACCTTC. Translated: CASSIAAGLYGYTF.

The chain couples TRBV5-4 to TRBJ1-3; D perhaps matches TRBD1 (5 bases). Germline V gene lookup returns CDR1 SGHNT and CDR2 YYREEE (reference sequence). CDR3 size: 13 residues. Trimming removed 0 bases from V and 7 bases from J, with 8 bases in between. Here the CDR3 reads CASSLAGFNTIYF. The CDR3 DNA reads as TGTGCCAGCAGCTTGGCAGGGTTCAACACCATATATTTT. The full variable domain, with the rest looked up from reference TRBV5-4 and TRBJ1-3, is ETGVTQSPTHLIKTRGQQVTLRCSSQSGHNTVSWYQQALGQGPQFIFQYYREEENGRGNFPPRFSGLQFPNYSSELNVNALELDDSALYLCASSLAGFNTIYFGEGSWLTVV.

The chain joins TRBV27 to TRBJ1-2; D is perhaps TRBD1 (6 bases). This CDR3 spans 13 amino acids. The germline V gene encodes CDR1 MNHEY and CDR2 SMNVEV (reference sequence). V was shortened by 3 bases and J by 13 bases, with 18 bases between the two germline ends. Written as DNA, the CDR3 is TGTGCCAGCAGTTTTAGGGCAGGGGCAGTCTCCACCTTC. Translating it yields CASSFRAGAVSTF.

The rearrangement links TRBV10-3 to TRBJ1-4; D gene ambiguous. The CDR3 runs 17 residues. The germline V gene encodes CDR1 ENHRY and CDR2 SYGVKD. The V gene lost 2 bases and the J gene lost 1 base, with 14 bases spanning the gap. The CDR3 is CAISERLGLGTNEKLFF. Here the CDR3 DNA reads TGTGCCATCAGTGAGCGTCTGGGGTTGGGAACTAATGAAAAACTGTTTTTT.